This T cell receptor (beta chain) derives from a study of identical twins. This clonotype has ten or more counts. Its target is not known. This CDR3 comprises 17 residues. Trimming cost V 2 bases and J 5 bases; bases outside gene matches: 10. CDR1 and CDR2 (germline): SGHTA, FQGNSA. Template switching introduced a universal primer site, and the cDNA bore unique molecular identifiers. TCRdb itself ran the 5' RACE reads through MiXCR, one entry per CDR3 protein. The table lists under 350,000 distinct CDR3 sequences, around 9.7% of them singletons. Only healthy Caucasians were enrolled as donors. Study results and caveats: The authors noted that invariant MAIT and iNKT cells could partly confound zero-insertion analyses. Insertions were fewer in abundant cord blood beta clonotypes, whereas memory repertoires showed none of this pattern.

Another study also made use of these data, one on yellow fever vaccine responses in identical twins.

This TCR came from a woman aged 18-29 years in good health. The sample consisted of CD8+ T cells sorted from blood. The chain combines TRBV7-2 with TRBJ2-1; 9 bases are a match to TRBD2. Written as DNA, the CDR3 is TGTGCCAGCAGCTTACCCAGTGGCGGGAGGGCCGACAATGAGCAGTTCTTC. Amino acids: CASSLPSGGRADNEQFF.